This TCR beta chain was profiled in a study of shared clonotypes between healthy human individuals. This CDR3 region has 15 residues. Trimming shortened V by 5 bases and J by 0 bases, and 14 bases separated the two germline ends. The germline V gene has CDR1 SGHVS and CDR2 FQNEAQ. About this clone: Its specificity is unknown.

Several immunoSEQ plates held equal portions of the genomic DNA taken from each subset. The table came from immunoSEQ multiplex PCR; TCRdb's copy has only in-frame clones and leaves some out. The sample carries more than 600,000 clones, around 90% recorded once. Overall study findings and caveats: Rarefaction curves obtained for sorted subsets showed sequencing incomplete despite large depth.

Terminally differentiated effector memory CD45RA+ cells were excluded from the naive CD8 cells, which were CD45RO-negative and positively selected for CCR7. Specimen: naive CD8+ T cells sorted from blood. The sequence was collected from a man aged 25-45 years in good health. V is TRBV7-8 and J is TRBJ2-7; D is ambiguous. For the CDR3, the DNA is TGTGCCAGCAGCGCAGATCCGGGTGGCTCCTACGAGCAGTACTTC. Amino acid sequence: CASSADPGGSYEQYF.